This TCR beta chain was profiled in a study of blood T cell repertoires in COVID-19. With 6 bases removed from V and 3 bases from J, the gap between germline ends came to 10 bases. The CDR3 extends over 13 amino acids. Per the germline V gene, CDR1 is LGHNT and CDR2 is FRNRAP. Libraries were prepared by immunoSEQ multiplex PCR; TCRdb keeps only in-frame clonotypes and omits some of them. In the table there are about 340,000 clones, 88% of which are singletons. This clone was found once. This sample includes further DNA sequences coding for the same CDR3. The sequencing input was peripheral blood. This clonotype was sampled from a woman aged 70-85 years with COVID-19, enrolled during active disease. The chain is built from TRBV12-5 and TRBJ2-3; D might be TRBD2 (5 bases). The CDR3 loop is CASGPSGTDTQYF. CDR3 sequence (DNA): TGTGCTAGTGGGCCGTCGGGGACAGATACGCAGTATTTT.